Sequencing of this T cell receptor (beta chain) was carried out in a study of molecular identifiers for immune sequencing clone quantification (dated by TCRdb to between 2018 and 2020). Notes on the research overall: In a replicate experiment, RNA from roughly 18,000 or 92,000 naive CD8 T cells was split into five aliquots, four of which were sequenced. The study was a methods study using CD8 T cells to benchmark molecular-identifier clustering-based TCR repertoire sequencing (MIDCIRS) and TCR RNA copy counting.

Broader findings and caveats from the paper: Modeling gave about 3 recovered TCR RNA copies per cell versus 7.5 to 10 by digital PCR, implying 25% to 30% capture efficiency. Spiked-in Jurkat TCR RNA (10 copies' worth), which is not part of the donor repertoire, was contained in the naive libraries. When barcode sub-clustering was left out, chimeric consensus sequences inflated TCR diversity, with chimeras reaching as high as 47%. Identical TCR molecules sharing a barcode could cause highly expanded clone sizes to be underestimated. In CMV-specific effector cells, clones with more than 20 RNA copies contained over 97% of molecules, whereas in naive cells such clones contained under 1% of molecules. A single cell's worth of spiked-in Jurkat TCR RNA was reported detectable even among 750,000 to 1,000,000 naive CD8 T cells.

The CDR3 measures 20 amino acids from cysteine to phenylalanine. This entry keeps only the CDR3 DNA: 60 bases, framed from base 1. Trimming accounts for 4 bases at V and 0 bases at J, while the number of junction bases matched to no gene is 15. This clonotype has just a few counts. Its antigen is unknown. One base away there is no much larger clone; base qualities are not given. Libraries of naive CD8 T cells were built from around 20,000 to 990,000 sorted cells, with 10%, 30% or 50% of the purified RNA used. Naive CD8 T cells, defined as CD8+CD4-CCR7+CD45RA+, were FACS-sorted into RLT Plus buffer on a BD FACSAria II. Roughly 10 TCR copies' worth of Jurkat RNA were spiked into roughly 20,000-1,000,000 naive CD8 T cell samples to test detection sensitivity. CD8 T cells were enriched with RosetteSep CD8+ T Cell Enrichment Cocktail and Ficoll-Paque, followed by ACK red cell lysis. The method was PCR. TCRdb lists the instrument as NextSeq 500. Bulk TCR libraries were prepared as previously described, using TCR primers listed in Table S5. Total RNA was purified with the Qiagen AllPrep DNA/RNA kit. Reads from multiple sequencing runs of the same library were pooled before analysis. The study's processing was this. Reads were retained only if the reads had an exact TCR constant sequence, and the retained reads were trimmed to 150 nt and grouped according to their 12-nt molecular barcodes. Within each barcode group, reads were sub-clustered at a 15% Levenshtein threshold, and quality-weighted consensus sequences were built per RNA molecule. Non-functional sequences were filtered out, along with any lower-count sequence sitting one edit away from another sequence. Based on a fit of two negative binomial distributions, barcode sub-clusters having less than 20% of the maximum read count were discarded. The raw public data were reprocessed by TCRdb itself: fastp quality trimming at Q25, MiXCR clonotype calling, in-frame beta chains only. Rows are unified per CDR3 protein, each entry keeping the most common DNA and genes. It is TCRdb's table, rather than the study itself, that gives the V and J calls and clone size. A total of about half a million distinct CDR3 sequences appear in this sample, about 25% of them only once. The ten largest clonotypes hold around 0.78% of the sample.

This TCR came from a human donor in good health. Some libraries in this study had Jurkat cell RNA spiked in. This chain joins TRBV12-3 or TRBV12-4 to TRBJ2-6, with 7 bases in between that match TRBD1. The sequenced sample consisted of naive CD8+ T cells from blood, with Jurkat cell RNA spiked in. The cell subset or site label here, explained by the study, means: FACS-sorted CD8+CD4-CCR7+CD45RA+ naive T cells. The CDR3 in this case is CASSSNYPGQEDSGANVLTF. The nucleotide sequence is TGTGCCAGCAGTTCCAACTACCCTGGACAGGAAGACTCTGGGGCCAACGTCCTGACTTTC.